This is a list of T cell receptor beta chains from one sample in a study of cytomegalovirus exposure and HLA in healthy donors. TCRdb's table, derived via immunoSEQ multiplex PCR, lists solely in-frame clones and lacks some. The sample has 200,000 or so clones, roughly 87% seen once. Sequenced sample: PBMCs. The source of these receptors is a girl under two years old in good health and CMV-seronegative. The CDR3 runs from the conserved cysteine through the conserved F or W. D genes are given only for firm matches. The listing skips clone size in some rows; elsewhere it reads once, few, many or a size class.

size: .
D: .
V: TRBV4-2
J: TRBJ1-3
DNA: TGTGCCAGCAGCCAAGGGGGAGGTAGCTCTGGAAACACCATATATTTT
CDR3: CASSQGGGSSGNTIYF

size: .
D: .
V: TRBV5-1
J: TRBJ2-3
DNA: TGCGCCAGCAGCTTGGTCAAAGATACGCAGTATTTT
CDR3: CASSLVKDTQYF

size: .
D: .
V: TRBV6-1
J: TRBJ1-5
DNA: TGTGCCAGCAGTCCAGGTTTCCAGCCCCAGCATTTT
CDR3: CASSPGFQPQHF

size: .
D: .
V: TRBV6-1
J: TRBJ2-7
DNA: TGTGCCAGCAGGCTGACAGACTACGAGCAGTACTTC
CDR3: CASRLTDYEQYF

size: .
D: .
V: TRBV4-3
J: TRBJ2-3
DNA: TGCGCCAGCAGCCAAGACGAGTCGGCCGGGAGCAGCACAGATACGCAGTATTTT
CDR3: CASSQDESAGSSTDTQYF

size: .
D: TRBD2
V: TRBV7-9
J: TRBJ2-7
DNA: TGTGCCAGCAGCCTTAGTAGCGGGAGCATCCACGAGCAGTACTTC
CDR3: CASSLSSGSIHEQYF

size: .
D: .
V: TRBV20-1
J: TRBJ2-3
DNA: TGCAGTGCTAGAGGACACAAGGCGCAGTATTTT
CDR3: CSARGHKAQYF

size: .
D: TRBD2
V: TRBV4-2
J: TRBJ2-1
DNA: TGTGCCAGCAGCCAATTTGTAGGTATGCTAGCGGGGGTCAACAATGAGCAGTTCTTC
CDR3: CASSQFVGMLAGVNNEQFF

size: .
D: TRBD1
V: TRBV29-1
J: TRBJ1-2
DNA: TGCAGCGTTGTCGAGGGGGCTCAGTATGGCTACACCTTC
CDR3: CSVVEGAQYGYTF

size: .
D: .
V: TRBV7-9
J: TRBJ2-7
DNA: TGTGCCAGCAGCTTAGTCGCGGGCTCCTACGAGCAGTACTTC
CDR3: CASSLVAGSYEQYF

size: .
D: .
V: TRBV10-1
J: TRBJ2-3
DNA: TGCGCCAGCGAAGGGGCGGAAGGCTGTGGATACACAGATACGCAGTATTTT
CDR3: CASEGAEGCGYTDTQYF

size: once
D: TRBD1
V: TRBV15
J: TRBJ2-3
DNA: TGTGCCACGACAGGGCAGTGGATAGATACGCAGTATTTT
CDR3: CATTGQWIDTQYF

size: once
D: TRBD1
V: TRBV5-1
J: TRBJ2-7
DNA: TGCGCCAGCAGAGGGGCCGGGACAGGGGGCTTCATGAGCTACGAGCAGTACTTC
CDR3: CASRGAGTGGFMSYEQYF

size: .
D: .
V: TRBV27
J: TRBJ1-1
DNA: TGTGCCAGCAGTTCTTTCGGGGACACTGAAGCTTTCTTT
CDR3: CASSSFGDTEAFF

size: few
D: TRBD2
V: TRBV29-1
J: TRBJ2-3
DNA: TGCAGCGTTGTAGCGGGAGGGCCCTTAGATACGCAGTATTTT
CDR3: CSVVAGGPLDTQYF

size: .
D: TRBD2
V: TRBV5-1
J: TRBJ2-5
DNA: TGCGCCAGCAGCTTCCCTAAGAGCGGGGACCTCCAAGAGACCCAGTACTTC
CDR3: CASSFPKSGDLQETQYF

size: .
D: TRBD2
V: TRBV9
J: TRBJ2-3
DNA: TGTGCCAGCACCTCGGGTAGCGGGACCACAGATACGCAGTATTTT
CDR3: CASTSGSGTTDTQYF

size: .
D: TRBD2
V: TRBV19
J: TRBJ2-5
DNA: TGTGCCAGTAGTGCGGGACTAGTTAGACAGACCCAGTACTTC
CDR3: CASSAGLVRQTQYF

size: .
D: .
V: TRBV6-6
J: TRBJ2-1
DNA: TGTGCCAGCAGTTACGGGACACCCGACGGTGGGTATGAGCAGTTCTTC
CDR3: CASSYGTPDGGYEQFF

size: .
D: .
V: TRBV5-6
J: TRBJ1-2
DNA: TGTGCCAGCAGCCTGGACAGAAGGGAGTATGGCTACACCTTC
CDR3: CASSLDRREYGYTF

size: .
D: .
V: TRBV27
J: TRBJ2-1
DNA: TGTGCCAGCCGTACCGTCAGTGAGCAGTTCTTC
CDR3: CASRTVSEQFF

size: few
D: .
V: TRBV30
J: TRBJ1-6
DNA: TGTGCCTACGAACCCCAGGGTTATAATTCACCCCTCCACTTT
CDR3: CAYEPQGYNSPLHF

size: .
D: .
V: TRBV5-1
J: TRBJ1-6
DNA: TGCGCCAGCAGGGCCCCGAATTCACCCCTCCACTTT
CDR3: CASRAPNSPLHF

size: .
D: TRBD2
V: TRBV13
J: TRBJ2-7
DNA: TGTGCCAGCAGCACCCTTGTCGGGGGGGGCTACGAGCAGTACTTC
CDR3: CASSTLVGGGYEQYF

size: .
D: TRBD1
V: TRBV7-2
J: TRBJ2-7
DNA: TGTGCCAGCAGTTACCGGGGACAGGGGGCCTACGAGCAGTACTTC
CDR3: CASSYRGQGAYEQYF

size: .
D: TRBD1
V: TRBV4-1
J: TRBJ1-1
DNA: TGCGCCAGCAGCCAAGATGTTCCCCAGGGGGGCACTGAAGCTTTCTTT
CDR3: CASSQDVPQGGTEAFF

size: .
D: .
V: TRBV6-5
J: TRBJ1-1
DNA: TGTGCCAGCAGCACACGTTCAGACAGTAACACTGAAGCTTTCTTT
CDR3: CASSTRSDSNTEAFF

size: .
D: TRBD1
V: TRBV19
J: TRBJ1-6
DNA: TGTGCCAGTAGTCCAGGACAGGGGGTTTCACCCCTCCACTTT
CDR3: CASSPGQGVSPLHF

size: .
D: .
V: TRBV27
J: TRBJ2-7
DNA: TGTGCCAGCAGTTTTGGCGGGACGCTCGGCGAGCAGTACTTC
CDR3: CASSFGGTLGEQYF

size: .
D: .
V: TRBV18
J: TRBJ1-4
DNA: TGTGCCAGCTCACCAGGACTTACCTCAACTAATGAAAAACTGTTTTTT
CDR3: CASSPGLTSTNEKLFF

size: .
D: .
V: TRBV4-1
J: TRBJ2-1
DNA: TGCGCCAGCAGCCAGGGGGCCCGACAGGCGGCGGGCGGGAGAAGGTATGAGCAGTTCTTC
CDR3: CASSQGARQAAGGRRYEQFF

size: .
D: .
V: TRBV6-1
J: TRBJ1-5
DNA: TGTGCCAGCAGTGAAAGGCGGGCAGGGACATCTCTCAATCAGCCCCAGCATTTT
CDR3: CASSERRAGTSLNQPQHF

size: .
D: TRBD2
V: TRBV7-2
J: TRBJ2-7
DNA: TGTGCCAGCAGTCGCGGCGGGAGTAACTACGAGCAGTACTTC
CDR3: CASSRGGSNYEQYF

size: .
D: .
V: TRBV5-1
J: TRBJ1-3
DNA: TGCGCCAGCAGCCTCACAGGGAGCCTCTCTGGAAACACCATATATTTT
CDR3: CASSLTGSLSGNTIYF

size: .
D: .
V: TRBV12-5
J: TRBJ2-1
DNA: TGTGCTAGTGGTACAGGGTACAATGAGCAGTTCTTC
CDR3: CASGTGYNEQFF

size: .
D: .
V: TRBV9
J: TRBJ2-1
DNA: TGTGCCAGCAGCGCCCCGCGGGCTGAGCAGTTCTTC
CDR3: CASSAPRAEQFF

size: .
D: TRBD2
V: TRBV18
J: TRBJ2-3
DNA: TGTGCCAGCTCCGATTATAGCGGGACCCGCACAGATACGCAGTATTTT
CDR3: CASSDYSGTRTDTQYF

size: .
D: TRBD1
V: TRBV11-3
J: TRBJ1-5
DNA: TGTGCCAGCAGCTCGCGGATCCACAGGGGGAAAACGCCCCAGCATTTT
CDR3: CASSSRIHRGKTPQHF

size: .
D: .
V: TRBV19
J: TRBJ1-2
DNA: TGTGCCAGTAGTATAGATCCGGGAGGCTATGGCTACACCTTC
CDR3: CASSIDPGGYGYTF

size: .
D: TRBD1
V: TRBV5-6
J: TRBJ1-2
DNA: TGTGCCAGCAGCTTGGCACTCAGGACAGGGGGCTATGGCTACACCTTC
CDR3: CASSLALRTGGYGYTF

size: .
D: .
V: TRBV30
J: TRBJ1-1
DNA: TGTGCCTGGAGTCAAACAGTCATGAACACTGAAGCTTTCTTT
CDR3: CAWSQTVMNTEAFF

size: .
D: TRBD1
V: TRBV14
J: TRBJ2-5
DNA: TGTGCCAGCAGCCAAGGTACAGGGGGCGCGGAGACCCAGTACTTC
CDR3: CASSQGTGGAETQYF

size: .
D: TRBD2
V: TRBV27
J: TRBJ2-1
DNA: TGTGCCAGCAGTTCCCGGATGTCAACTAGCGGGGGGCCAAATGAGCAGTTCTTC
CDR3: CASSSRMSTSGGPNEQFF